The 23 T cell receptor beta chains presented below share a single source sample, sequenced in a study of response to subunit inactivated influenza vaccine (dated by TCRdb to 2016 to 2018). The protocol used for the library was RT-PCR. Reads for this sample came from an Illumina HiSeq 2500. The public reads were reanalyzed by TCRdb: fastp trimming at Q25, MiXCR alignment, in-frame beta chains only. All rows with the same CDR3 protein become a single entry with the most common DNA and genes. In all, the sample holds 500,000 to 600,000 distinct CDR3 sequences, and 12% of those were seen once. The biggest ten clones account for roughly 10% of the sample. The source was PBMCs from blood, collected on the day of vaccination. The source of these receptors is a man aged 45-65 years who received an inactivated influenza vaccine. Donor details come from another sample of the same person, matched by shared clones.

Remarks on this clonotype: Since no conserved phenylalanine or tryptophan closes the CDR3, a read error is the likely cause. The J gene is TRBJ2-3, the V gene TRBV7-2, with 7 bases aligning to TRBD2. Unmatched junction bases numbered 5, after V lost 1 base and J lost 7 bases. The CDR3 is 14 amino acids. Germline-derived CDR1 and CDR2 are SGHTA and FQGNSA. The CDR3 reads CASSLGDYQNTQYL. CDR3 nucleotide sequence: TGTGCCAGCAGCTTAGGGGACTACCAAAATACGCAGTATTTA.

In this sample, this clonotype turned up a few times. The genes are TRBV27 and TRBJ2-2; no clear D. CDR1 is MNHEY and CDR2 is SMNVEV in the germline V gene (reference sequence). This CDR3 has 13 residues. Trimming cost V 2 bases and J 6 bases, with 7 bases left between them. The CDR3 region is CASSLLPAGELFF. The CDR3 nucleotides are TGTGCCAGCAGTTTACTGCCGGCCGGGGAGCTGTTTTTT.

J is TRBJ1-2 and V is TRBV20-1, with TRBD1 matching over 9 bases. CDR3 length: 14 amino acids. V shed 3 bases, J shed 4 bases, and the junction held 6 bases outside the gene matches. Per germline, CDR1 DFQATT and CDR2 SNEGSKA (reference sequence). The CDR3 sequence: CSASGGQGAYGYTF. In nucleotides, the CDR3 is TGCAGTGCTAGTGGGGGACAGGGCGCCTATGGCTACACCTTC.

This clonotype was recorded many times. CDR3 bases: TGTGCCAGCAGTTTCTCAGGGTTAAAGACCCAGTACTTC. Residues: CASSFSGLKTQYF. The V call is TRBV12-3 or TRBV12-4, the J call TRBJ2-5, with a tentative D call TRBD1 (5 bases). The CDR3 consists of 13 residues. The V end lost 3 bases, the J end lost 6 bases, and 11 bases lay between the germline ends.

The J gene is TRBJ2-1, the V gene TRBV29-1; 13 nucleotides agree with TRBD2. Germline loops: CDR1 SQVTM, CDR2 ANQGSEA. V gave up 4 bases and J gave up 7 bases; unmatched junction bases: 10. This CDR3 region has 16 residues. The CDR3 spells CSVASPGLAGFNEQFF. CDR3 in DNA: TGCAGCGTTGCGAGTCCGGGACTAGCGGGATTTAATGAGCAGTTCTTC.

The rearrangement uses TRBV5-1 and TRBJ2-7; D is perhaps TRBD1 (5 bases). V was clipped by 0 bases and J by 3 bases, with 13 bases between them. Germline CDR1 reads SGHRS; CDR2 reads YFSETQ. The CDR3 is made up of 15 amino acids. The CDR3 nucleotides read TGCGCCAGCAGCTTGGCCGTGCAGGGAAACTACGAGCAGTACTTC. This codes for CASSLAVQGNYEQYF.

This clonotype was recorded a few times. V usage is TRBV28 and J usage is TRBJ1-3; D is uncertain. The CDR3 loop spans 14 amino acids. V was clipped by 7 bases and J by 0 bases, with 10 bases between them. Germline loops: CDR1 MDHEN, CDR2 SYDVKM. The DNA for the CDR3 is TGTGCCAGCAACGAACTGCTCTCTGGAAACACCATATATTTT. This encodes CASNELLSGNTIYF.

This clonotype has more than one count but fewer than ten. This chain joins TRBV13 and TRBJ2-3; 11 bases agree with TRBD2. Germline CDR1 is PRHDT and CDR2 is FYEKMQ (reference sequence). The CDR3 is 16 residues long. With V trimmed by 5 bases and J by 4 bases, 8 bases remained unmatched. CDR3 protein: CASSLAGTSGSDTQYF. The CDR3, as DNA: TGTGCCAGCAGCCTCGCCGGGACTAGCGGCTCAGATACGCAGTATTTT.

The chain couples TRBV10-3 to TRBJ2-7, with 9 bases matching TRBD1. CDR1 is ENHRY and CDR2 is SYGVKD in the germline V gene. The CDR3 is made up of 12 amino acids. Trimming removed 10 bases from V and 5 bases from J; junction bases left unmatched: 6. The CDR3 here is CATGTGWDEQYF. The CDR3 nucleotides read TGTGCCACAGGGACAGGGTGGGACGAGCAGTACTTC.

The chain carries TRBV6-5 and TRBJ1-1; the D gene is possibly TRBD1 (5 bases). CDR3 length equals 14 residues. Trimming took 2 bases from V and 5 from J, leaving 12 bases between them. Germline V gene lookup returns CDR1 MNHEY and CDR2 SVGAGI. Written as DNA, the CDR3 is TGTGCCAGCAGTTACAGGTCAGGGAAAACTGAAGCTTTCTTT. Encoded protein: CASSYRSGKTEAFF.

In its sample, this clonotype was seen a few times. V gene TRBV5-1 combines with J gene TRBJ1-1, with D tentatively TRBD1 (6 bases). The CDR3 has 14 residues. The V end lost 4 bases, the J end lost 5 bases, and 15 bases lay between the germline ends. The germline gives CDR1 SGHRS, CDR2 YFSETQ. CDR3 nucleotide sequence: TGCGCCAGCAGCCCGAGGGGGGGAACGACTGAAGCTTTCTTT. This sequence encodes CASSPRGGTTEAFF. Drawing the rest from reference TRBV5-1 and TRBJ1-1, the complete variable domain is KAGVTQTPRYLIKTRGQQVTLSCSPISGHRSVSWYQQTPGQGLQFLFEYFSETQRNKGNFPGRFSGRQFSNSRSEMNVSTLELGDSALYLCASSPRGGTTEAFFGQGTRLTVV.

The CDR3 sequence: CATAAPNEEQYF. The CDR3 DNA follows: TGTGCCACTGCGGCCCCGAACGAAGAGCAGTACTTC. The chain joins TRBV12-3 or TRBV12-4 to TRBJ2-7; no definite D call. The V gene lost 10 bases and the J gene lost 7 bases, with 17 bases spanning the gap. The CDR3 is 12 residues long.

The chain is built from TRBV7-8 and TRBJ2-7; D not certain. From germline, CDR1 is SGHVS and CDR2 FQNEAQ. The CDR3 is 12 residues long. The V end was cut by 5 bases, the J end by 5 bases, with 10 bases between. The CDR3 loop reads CASSPAQNEQYF. CDR3 nucleotide sequence: TGTGCCAGCAGCCCAGCCCAGAACGAGCAGTACTTC. Together with reference TRBV7-8 and TRBJ2-7, the CDR3 gives the full variable domain: GAGVSQSPRYKVAKRGQDVALRCDPISGHVSLFWYQQALGQGPEFLTYFQNEAQLDKSGLPSDRFFAERPEGSVSTLKIQRTQQEDSAVYLCASSPAQNEQYFGPGTRLTVT.

This clonotype was detected a few times. The J gene is TRBJ1-4, the V gene TRBV11-2, with D unclear. The CDR3 runs 14 residues. Germline CDR1 and CDR2: SGHAT and FQNNGV. V was trimmed by 2 bases and J by 2 bases, leaving 6 bases between them. CDR3 sequence (DNA): TGTGCCAGCAGCTTACGTCGGACTAATGAAAAACTGTTTTTT. Its translation: CASSLRRTNEKLFF.

This clonotype has only a few counts. J is TRBJ2-3 and V is TRBV2; D might be TRBD2 (5 bases). Germline lookup yields CDR1 SNHLY and CDR2 FYNNEI. The CDR3 extends over 14 amino acids. V was shortened by 7 bases and J by 9 bases, with 20 bases between the two germline ends. Written as DNA, the CDR3 is TGTGCCAGCAAGGAGGACGGACCGTCGTCCACGCAGTATTTT. This sequence encodes CASKEDGPSSTQYF.

The V and J genes are TRBV20-1 and TRBJ2-5; D remains ambiguous. The CDR3 loop spans 12 amino acids. Germline V gene lookup returns CDR1 DFQATT and CDR2 SNEGSKA (reference sequence). The V end was cut by 3 bases, the J end by 5 bases, with 10 bases between. For the CDR3, the DNA is TGCAGTGCTAGTGATGCAAGGGAGACCCAGTACTTC. Its protein product is CSASDARETQYF.

The V call is TRBV20-1, the J call TRBJ2-1; D ambiguous. The CDR3 runs to 11 residues. Germline V lookup: CDR1 DFQATT, CDR2 SNEGSKA (reference sequence). DNA for the CDR3: TGCAGGGGATACGGACGGAATGAGCAGTTCTTC. Its protein is CRGYGRNEQFF.

The chain recombines TRBV7-8 with TRBJ2-2; 9 bases align to TRBD2. V was pared by 2 bases and J by 7 bases, with 8 bases of the junction left unmatched. CDR3 length: 16 amino acids. In germline, CDR1 is SGHVS, CDR2 FQNEAQ. The CDR3 coding sequence is TGTGCCAGCAGCTTATTGGCGGGGGGGCGCGGCGGGGAGCTGTTTTTT. It yields the protein CASSLLAGGRGGELFF. Supplemented by reference TRBV7-8 and TRBJ2-2, the full variable domain reads GAGVSQSPRYKVAKRGQDVALRCDPISGHVSLFWYQQALGQGPEFLTYFQNEAQLDKSGLPSDRFFAERPEGSVSTLKIQRTQQEDSAVYLCASSLLAGGRGGELFFGEGSRLTVL.

Concerning this clonotype: One junction end does not reproduce the germline sequence, and a read error may be involved. This chain connects TRBV7-2 to TRBJ2-4; no clear D. The germline gives CDR1 SGHTA, CDR2 FQGNSA. The CDR3 has 12 residues. The CDR3 reads CASSLEIGRFVF. CDR3 in DNA: TGTGCCAGCAGCTTAGAGATAGGCAGGTTCGTCTTC.

In its sample, this clonotype was seen a few times. V gene TRBV6-1 combines with J gene TRBJ2-1, with 13 bases that match TRBD2. The CDR3 is 16 amino acids. The J segment lost 4 bases and the V segment lost 6 bases, leaving 6 bases of the junction unmatched. CDR1 is MNHNS, CDR2 SASEGT, per germline. The CDR3 coding sequence is TGTGCCAGCAGCCAAGGGGGACTAGCGGGGTACAATGAGCAGTTCTTC. Encoded protein: CASSQGGLAGYNEQFF.

The sample holds many counts of this clonotype. The rearrangement joins TRBV12-3 or TRBV12-4 to TRBJ1-5; 9 bases are a match to TRBD1. This CDR3 is 14 amino acids long. V was pared by 6 bases and J by 5 bases, with 5 bases of the junction left unmatched. CDR3 sequence reads: CASRGTGRHQPQHF. The CDR3 nucleotides read TGTGCCAGCAGGGGGACAGGGAGGCATCAGCCCCAGCATTTT.

This chain links TRBV5-1 with TRBJ1-6; no clear D. The V end was cut by 4 bases, the J end by 12 bases, with 14 bases between. Germline assignment: CDR1 SGHRS and CDR2 YFSETQ. This CDR3 is built from 13 residues. CDR3 nucleotide sequence: TGCGCCAGCAGCAAATCGGGCCTACTACCCCTCCACTTT. Encoded protein: CASSKSGLLPLHF.

The chain combines TRBV5-1 with TRBJ2-7; 7 nucleotides align to TRBD1. After removal of 0 bases from V and 4 bases from J, the junction contained 4 bases not matched to a gene. This CDR3 spans 14 amino acids. Germline V CDR1 and CDR2: SGHRS, YFSETQ. The CDR3 nucleotides are TGCGCCAGCAGCTTGGATCCAGGGGGTTACGAGCAGTACTTC. Residues: CASSLDPGGYEQYF.